The 5 T cell receptor beta chains below were found in one sample sequenced in a study of Graves' ophthalmopathy and Graves' hyperthyroidism. Beta-chain TCR CDR3 regions were amplified from RNA transcripts. Second-round multiplex PCR came after a first-round RT-PCR that employed HTBI primers. Via MiXCR, TCRdb re-called the multiplex PCR reads, giving one row per CDR3 protein. The sample records 150,000 or so distinct CDR3 sequences, around 39% being singletons. Sequencing was done on a sample of peripheral blood. These receptors were collected from a man younger than 45 with Graves' ophthalmopathy.

This clonotype was seen repeatedly, ten times or more. The CDR3 protein is CAWSAPTGINQPQHF. CDR3 nucleotides: TGTGCCTGGAGTGCCCCGACAGGTATCAATCAGCCCCAGCATTTT. V is TRBV30 and J is TRBJ1-5, with a tentative D call TRBD1 (6 bases). The CDR3 consists of 15 residues. V was cut by 1 base and J by 3 bases, with 13 bases left in between. CDR1 is GTSNPN, CDR2 SVGIG, per germline (reference sequence).

J is TRBJ2-2 and V is TRBV20-1; D possibly corresponds to TRBD2 (6 bases). V gave up 0 bases and J gave up 0 bases, with 11 bases separating them. From germline, CDR1 is DFQATT and CDR2 SNEGSKA (reference sequence). The CDR3 sequence is 16 residues long. The DNA for the CDR3 is TGCAGTGCTAGAGATCGTGTAGCGGCGAACACCGGGGAGCTGTTTTTT. The encoded protein is CSARDRVAANTGELFF.

This CDR3 reads CASSPGQGIATFF. The CDR3 coding sequence is TGTGCCAGCAGCCCGGGACAGGGGATTGCAACTTTCTTT. The chain carries TRBV27 and TRBJ1-1; TRBD1 agrees at 10 bases. Germline V gives CDR1 MNHEY, CDR2 SMNVEV (reference sequence). This CDR3 region has 13 residues. Germline trimming cut 6 bases from V and 12 bases from J; bases unmatched to any gene: 10.

This sequence joins TRBV2 and TRBJ1-6; 11 nucleotides line up with TRBD1. Germline CDR1 is SNHLY and CDR2 is FYNNEI. V lost 2 bases, J lost 9 bases, and 6 bases stayed unmatched. The CDR3 sequence is 16 residues long. The CDR3 loop reads CASSEMRTGGGSPLHF. The CDR3 DNA reads TGTGCCAGCAGTGAAATGAGGACAGGGGGCGGTTCACCCCTCCACTTT.

This clonotype occurred many times. The rearrangement joins TRBV29-1 to TRBJ1-1; weak D call: TRBD1 (6 bases). CDR1 SQVTM and CDR2 ANQGSEA come from the germline V gene. The CDR3 spans 13 residues. Trimming left V 4 bases short and J 1 base short, with 10 bases between. CDR3 region: CSVGVQGNTEAFF. The CDR3 coding sequence is TGCAGCGTTGGGGTACAGGGGAACACTGAAGCTTTCTTT.